These T cell receptor beta chains were read from a single sample in a study of T cells in localized non-small cell lung cancer. Profiled with immunoSEQ multiplex PCR; TCRdb holds only in-frame clones, not every one. The sample shows under 20,000 clones, 89% of them seen only once. Sample: peripheral blood, taken before any cancer treatment. The receptor source for this set is a man between 40 and 69 years old with stage I lung adenocarcinoma. Each CDR3 is given with its conserved first and last residue.

v_gene,j_gene,CDR3aa
TRBV19,TRBJ2-1,CASRGLAVTYNEQFF
TRBV27,TRBJ2-1,CASSLPLLDNEQFF
TRBV6-5,TRBJ1-2,CASSYLRLDGGYGYTF
TRBV7-9,TRBJ2-7,CASSRLAVAYEQYF
TRBV2,TRBJ2-3,CASSPGSTTDTQYF
TRBV15,TRBJ2-7,CATSRDTGVGEQYF
TRBV2,TRBJ1-2,CASSPNLSGHYGYTF
TRBV25-1,TRBJ1-6,CASSEYGVGSPLHF
TRBV11-2,TRBJ1-5,CASSLNGAGQPQHF
TRBV11-2,TRBJ2-1,CASSLQGVAGAYNEQFF
TRBV10-1,TRBJ2-7,CASRPGQDSYEQYF
TRBV6-6,TRBJ1-3,CASGQGDYGNTIYF
TRBV10-3,TRBJ2-3,CAISPRGSLTDTQYF
TRBV19,TRBJ1-4,CASKWGSEKLFF
TRBV6-1,TRBJ1-1,CASREEARNTEAFF
TRBV2,TRBJ2-7,CASRAGQGYEQYF
TRBV28,TRBJ1-6,CASSLRAINSPLHF
TRBV6-5,TRBJ2-7,CASSPGLADRAQYF
TRBV2,TRBJ2-2,CASTLTMSGVGTGELFF
TRBV6-5,TRBJ2-2,CASSYPGAVASGELFF
TRBV6-1,TRBJ1-3,CASSENPGSGNTIYF
TRBV6-5,TRBJ2-3,CASSRIRESTDTQYF
TRBV5-6,TRBJ2-1,CASSSTGLRKNEQFF
TRBV27,TRBJ2-5,CASRPSSLETQYF
TRBV6-6,TRBJ1-1,CASSGGQGHTEAFF
TRBV5-1,TRBJ1-5,CASSLGGGNQPQHF
TRBV28,TRBJ2-3,CASHTSTDTQYF